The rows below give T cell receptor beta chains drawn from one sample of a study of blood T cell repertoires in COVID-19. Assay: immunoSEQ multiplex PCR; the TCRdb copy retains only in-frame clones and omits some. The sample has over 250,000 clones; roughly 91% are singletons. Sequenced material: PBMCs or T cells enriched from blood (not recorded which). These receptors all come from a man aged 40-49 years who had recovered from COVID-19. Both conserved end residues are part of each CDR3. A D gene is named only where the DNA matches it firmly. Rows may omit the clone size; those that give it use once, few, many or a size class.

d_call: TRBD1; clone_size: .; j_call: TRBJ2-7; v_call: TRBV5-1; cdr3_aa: CASRIRQGSYEQYF; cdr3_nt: TGCGCCAGCAGGATCAGACAGGGGTCCTACGAGCAGTACTTC
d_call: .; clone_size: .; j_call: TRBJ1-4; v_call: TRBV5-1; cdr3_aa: CASSSSLRATNEKLFF; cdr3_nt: TGCGCCAGCAGCTCATCTCTCCGAGCAACTAATGAAAAACTGTTTTTT
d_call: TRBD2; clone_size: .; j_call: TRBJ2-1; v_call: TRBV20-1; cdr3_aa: CSASLSPGLVSEQFF; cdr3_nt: TGCAGTGCTAGTTTGTCCCCGGGACTAGTGAGTGAGCAGTTCTTC
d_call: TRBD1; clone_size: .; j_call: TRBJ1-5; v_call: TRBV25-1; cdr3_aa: CASRQTGENQPQHF; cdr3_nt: TGTGCCAGCAGACAGACAGGGGAGAATCAGCCCCAGCATTTT
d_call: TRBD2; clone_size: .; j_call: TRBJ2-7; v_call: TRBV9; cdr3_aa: CASSVSGGGLAGRYEQYF; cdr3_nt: TGTGCCAGCAGCGTTAGTGGGGGGGGACTAGCGGGACGGTACGAGCAGTACTTC
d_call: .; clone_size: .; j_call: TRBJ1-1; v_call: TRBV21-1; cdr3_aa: CASSVRVATIRTEAFF; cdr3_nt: TGTGCCAGCAGTGTACGAGTAGCTACAATTCGCACTGAAGCTTTCTTT
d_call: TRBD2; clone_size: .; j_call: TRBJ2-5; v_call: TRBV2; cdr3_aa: CASRGLAGETQYF; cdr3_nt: TGTGCCAGCAGGGGACTAGCGGGGGAGACCCAGTACTTC
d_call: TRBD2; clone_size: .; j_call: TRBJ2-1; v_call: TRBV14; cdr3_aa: CASSRLATEQFF; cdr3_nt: TGTGCCAGCAGCCGACTAGCCACTGAGCAGTTCTTC
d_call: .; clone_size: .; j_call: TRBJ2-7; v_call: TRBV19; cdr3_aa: CASSVKGAYEQYF; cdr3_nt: TGTGCCAGTAGTGTCAAGGGAGCCTACGAGCAGTACTTC
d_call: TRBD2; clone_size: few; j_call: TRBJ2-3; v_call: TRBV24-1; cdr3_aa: CATSDGSRGGAKKDTQYF; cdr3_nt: TGTGCCACCAGTGATGGCTCCCGGGGAGGGGCGAAAAAAGATACGCAGTATTTT
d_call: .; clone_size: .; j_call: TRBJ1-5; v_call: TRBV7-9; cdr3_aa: CASSPGEDNQPQHF; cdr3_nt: TGTGCCAGCTCCCCCGGGGAGGACAATCAGCCCCAGCATTTT
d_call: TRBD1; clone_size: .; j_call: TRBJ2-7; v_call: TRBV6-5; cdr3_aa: CASCWTGGNEQYF; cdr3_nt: TGTGCCAGCTGTTGGACAGGGGGTAACGAGCAGTACTTC
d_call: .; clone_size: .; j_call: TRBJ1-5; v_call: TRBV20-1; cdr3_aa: CSASAPGVGQPQHF; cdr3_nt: TGCAGTGCTAGTGCCCCGGGGGTGGGTCAGCCCCAGCATTTT